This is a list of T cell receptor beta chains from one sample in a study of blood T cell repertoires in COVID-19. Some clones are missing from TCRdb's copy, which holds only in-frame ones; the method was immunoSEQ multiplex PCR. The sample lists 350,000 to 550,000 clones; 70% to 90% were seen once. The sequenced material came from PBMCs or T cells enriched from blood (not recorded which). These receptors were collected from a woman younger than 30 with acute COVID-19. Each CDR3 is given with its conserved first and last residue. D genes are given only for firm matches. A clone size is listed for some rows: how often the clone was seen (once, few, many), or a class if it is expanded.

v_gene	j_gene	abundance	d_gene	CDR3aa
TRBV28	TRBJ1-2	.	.	CASSIRGAGYTF
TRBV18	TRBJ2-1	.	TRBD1	CASSPPGQGLYEQFF
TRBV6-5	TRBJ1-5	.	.	CASRPGTNQPQHF
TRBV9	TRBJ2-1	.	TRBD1	CASSVRDRAYNEQFF
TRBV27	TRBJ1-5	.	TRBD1	CASRLTGVIGQPQHF
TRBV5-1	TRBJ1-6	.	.	CASSLARNSPLHF
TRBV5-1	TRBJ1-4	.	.	CASSLRGEAEKLFF
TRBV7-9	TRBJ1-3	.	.	CASSLTGKGLNTIYF
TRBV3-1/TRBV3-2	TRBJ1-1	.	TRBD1	CASSGDRAAITEAFF
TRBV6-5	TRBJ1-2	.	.	CASSYSIPGEGGYTF
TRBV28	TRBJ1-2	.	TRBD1	CASGTVTYGYTF
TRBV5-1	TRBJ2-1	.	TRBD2	CASKGLAVAYNEQFF
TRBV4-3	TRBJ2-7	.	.	CASSQGPNNHEQYF
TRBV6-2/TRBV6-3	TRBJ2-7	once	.	CASSYDNYEQYF
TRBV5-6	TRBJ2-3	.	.	CASSLVASEDTQYF
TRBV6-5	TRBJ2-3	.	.	CASSYVGAQDTQYF
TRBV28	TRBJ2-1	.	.	CASSFAGYNEQFF
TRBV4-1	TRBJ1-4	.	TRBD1	CASSPRQGGSTNEKLFF
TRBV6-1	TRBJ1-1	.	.	CASSEGGGDGEAFF
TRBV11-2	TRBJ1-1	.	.	CASSLATQGISTEAFF
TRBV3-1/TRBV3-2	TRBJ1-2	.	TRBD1	CASSPDRVGYTF
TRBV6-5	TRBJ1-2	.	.	CASTPESFYGYTF
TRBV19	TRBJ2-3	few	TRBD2	CASNPSGGSTDTQYF
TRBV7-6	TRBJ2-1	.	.	CASSLQGNSYNEQFF
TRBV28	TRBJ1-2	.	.	CASTRRQYGYTF
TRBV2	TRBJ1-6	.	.	CASSDQTGGFSPLHF
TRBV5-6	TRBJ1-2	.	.	CASSPGRGHGYTF
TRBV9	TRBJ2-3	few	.	CASSVSSDTQYF
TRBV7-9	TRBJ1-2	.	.	CASSFAGTPNRNGYTF
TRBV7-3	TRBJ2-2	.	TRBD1	CASSATRTGKTGELFF
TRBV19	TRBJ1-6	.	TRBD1	CASSIGRGPGSPLHF
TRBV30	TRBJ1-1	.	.	CAWQVVKNTEAFF